The next 32 T cell receptor beta chains were all read from a single sample in a study of human T cells and chemical hapten exposure. TCRdb re-analysed the RACE reads in MiXCR, keeping a single row per CDR3 protein. The sample carries some 170,000 distinct CDR3 sequences, about a fifth recorded once. Time point specified: patch test 1, 2 weeks after DPC sensitization. Treatment noted: therapeutic diphenylcyclopropenone sensitization with weekly scalp DPC. Here the sequenced sample was whole blood, taken in connection with sensitization to the hapten diphenylcyclopropenone (DPC). These receptors were collected from a woman aged 50 to 65 with alopecia areata. Some clones in this sample may be carry-over from other donors' samples.

This clonotype was counted between two and nine times. The chain carries TRBV7-9 and TRBJ1-4, with D unresolved. From germline, CDR1 is SEHNR and CDR2 FQNEAQ (reference sequence). CDR3 length: 12 amino acids. With 3 bases removed from V and 5 bases from J, the gap between germline ends came to 4 bases. CDR3 loop: CASSFGNEKLFF. For the CDR3, the DNA is TGTGCCAGCAGCTTTGGAAATGAAAAACTGTTTTTT.

The V call is TRBV5-1, the J call TRBJ2-5, with D perhaps TRBD1 (5 bases). The CDR3 length is 18 residues. Germline CDR1 SGHRS, CDR2 YFSETQ. Trimming removed 0 bases from V and 5 bases from J, with 23 bases in between. The CDR3: CASSLGFGPGIGLETQYF. For the CDR3, the DNA is TGCGCCAGCAGCTTGGGATTCGGACCAGGGATCGGTTTGGAGACCCAGTACTTC.

The chain has TRBV10-3 and TRBJ1-6; no firm D call. This CDR3 is 15 amino acids long. Per the germline V gene, CDR1 is ENHRY and CDR2 is SYGVKD. The V gene lost 4 bases and the J gene lost 1 base, with 8 bases spanning the gap. The CDR3 protein is CAISGGTSYNSPLHF. The CDR3 DNA is TGTGCCATCAGTGGAGGCACATCCTATAATTCACCCCTCCACTTT.

The chain recombines TRBV10-3 with TRBJ1-2, with 8 nucleotides matching TRBD1. The CDR3 loop spans 16 amino acids. Trimming removed 6 bases from V and 0 bases from J; junction bases left unmatched: 9. Germline assignment: CDR1 ENHRY and CDR2 SYGVKD. CDR3 coding DNA: TGTGCCATCAGGGACAGGGACTCCACTCCTAACTATGGCTACACCTTC. Translation gives CAIRDRDSTPNYGYTF.

The chain joins TRBV27 to TRBJ2-3; tentative D call: TRBD1 (7 bases). CDR1 MNHEY and CDR2 SMNVEV come from the germline V gene (reference sequence). Deletions cut 2 bases from V and 3 bases from J, with 18 bases between. The CDR3 is 17 amino acids. This chain's CDR3 is CASSLRGRLGWTDTQYF. For the CDR3, the DNA is TGTGCCAGCAGTTTAAGGGGGCGACTAGGTTGGACAGATACGCAGTATTTT.

The chain links TRBV5-1 to TRBJ2-1; tentatively, D is TRBD1 (6 bases). The length of the CDR3 is 16 residues. V dropped 0 bases and J dropped 9 bases, with 19 bases sitting between them. Germline-derived CDR1 and CDR2 are SGHRS and YFSETQ. CDR3 in DNA: TGCGCCAGCAGCTTGGCGCAGGTAGGGGGTTTTGGTGAGCAGTTCTTC. Its protein product is CASSLAQVGGFGEQFF.

This clonotype was detected a few times. The chain links TRBV7-9 to TRBJ2-1; 8 nucleotides align to TRBD2. The CDR3 extends over 17 amino acids. Germline CDR1 and CDR2: SEHNR and FQNEAQ (reference sequence). The V and J ends lost 4 bases and 0 bases, in that order; junction bases with no gene match: 8. For the CDR3, the DNA is TGTGCCAGCAGCTCAGGGACCCTAGCGGGCTCCTACAATGAGCAGTTCTTC. It codes for CASSSGTLAGSYNEQFF.

The chain combines TRBV6-5 with TRBJ2-7, with 16 bases that match TRBD2. Trimming at V came to 6 bases and at J to 1 base, leaving 3 bases not matched to a gene. The CDR3 spans 16 residues. In germline, CDR1 is MNHEY, CDR2 SVGAGI. The CDR3 DNA reads as TGTGCCAGCAGGGGACTAGCGGGAGGGAGGTCCTACGAGCAGTACTTC. Its translation is CASRGLAGGRSYEQYF.

In its sample, this clonotype was seen a few times. V is TRBV10-3 and J is TRBJ1-3; weak D call: TRBD1 (5 bases). The length of the CDR3 is 11 residues. From germline, CDR1 is ENHRY and CDR2 SYGVKD. The CDR3 protein is CAGGTGNTIYF. The CDR3 nucleotides are TGTGCTGGGGGGACTGGAAACACCATATATTTT.

The rearrangement uses TRBV6-1 and TRBJ1-5, with 9 bases fitting TRBD1. The germline CDR1 and CDR2 sequences are MNHNS and SASEGT. V shed 0 bases and J 6 bases; nucleotides not matched to a gene: 3. This CDR3 is 15 amino acids long. CDR3 sequence reads: CASSEAGQGFQPQHF. The CDR3 coding sequence is TGTGCCAGCAGTGAAGCGGGACAGGGTTTTCAGCCCCAGCATTTT.

The chain recombines TRBV7-2 with TRBJ2-7; TRBD2 aligns across 14 bases. Germline values: CDR1 SGHTA, CDR2 FQGNSA. The CDR3 spans 16 residues. The J segment lost 5 bases and the V segment lost 5 bases, leaving 8 bases of the junction unmatched. CDR3 nucleotide sequence: TGTGCCAGCAGCCCTCGACTAGCGGGAGGGTACGACGAGCAGTACTTC. Protein: CASSPRLAGGYDEQYF. The full variable domain, rest sourced from reference TRBV7-2 and TRBJ2-7, is GAGVSQSPSNKVTEKGKDVELRCDPISGHTALYWYRQSLGQGLEFLIYFQGNSAPDKSGLPSDRFSAERTGGSVSTLTIQRTQQEDSAVYLCASSPRLAGGYDEQYFGPGTRLTVT.

The chain combines TRBV28 with TRBJ2-2; 12 nucleotides align to TRBD1. CDR3 length: 15 residues. The V segment lost 6 bases and the J segment 4 bases; nucleotides outside the gene matches: 3. Germline V lookup: CDR1 MDHEN, CDR2 SYDVKM. The CDR3: CASRRDRGRTGELFF. The CDR3 DNA is TGTGCCAGCAGGAGGGACAGGGGGCGCACCGGGGAGCTGTTTTTT. The variable domain in full, completed from reference TRBV28 and TRBJ2-2, reads DVKVTQSSRYLVKRTGEKVFLECVQDMDHENMFWYRQDPGLGLRLIYFSYDVKMKEKGDIPEGYSVSREKKERFSLILESASTNQTSMYLCASRRDRGRTGELFFGEGSRLTVL.

The CDR3 DNA follows: TGCAGTGCGTCTCGGGACAGGACACGGGGTGAGCAGTTCTTC. Residues: CSASRDRTRGEQFF. The chain carries TRBV29-1 and TRBJ2-1, with 8 bases aligning to TRBD1. The length of the CDR3 is 14 residues. Germline-derived CDR1 and CDR2 are SQVTM and ANQGSEA.

This clonotype showed up just a few times. The rearrangement links TRBV9 to TRBJ1-4, with 7 positions matching TRBD1. Germline-derived CDR1 and CDR2 are SGDLS and YYNGEE. CDR3 size: 15 residues. V shed 4 bases, J shed 8 bases, and the junction held 11 bases outside the gene matches. The CDR3 region has the DNA TGTGCCAGCAGCTCGAGAACAGGGGTTGGGGAAAAACTGTTTTTT. Amino acids: CASSSRTGVGEKLFF.

The J gene is TRBJ2-1, the V gene TRBV5-1; TRBD2 aligns across 8 bases. Germline CDR1 and CDR2: SGHRS and YFSETQ. The CDR3 is 16 amino acids. Losses at the gene ends were 0 bases for V and 5 bases for J; bases not matched to a gene: 7. The CDR3 nucleotides read TGCGCCAGCAGCTTGGTGGGTAGCGGGAACCACAATGAGCAGTTCTTC. Protein: CASSLVGSGNHNEQFF.

This clonotype was observed a few times. J is TRBJ2-7 and V is TRBV7-2, with D uncertain. The CDR3 totals 16 residues. Germline values: CDR1 SGHTA, CDR2 FQGNSA. V dropped 6 bases and J dropped 5 bases, with 23 bases sitting between them. The CDR3 DNA is TGTGCCAGCAGAGAAGGGCTAACTTCCCTTTGGAACGAGCAGTACTTC. Protein: CASREGLTSLWNEQYF.

This chain joins TRBV12-3 or TRBV12-4 and TRBJ1-1; 10 bases map to TRBD1. CDR3 length equals 17 residues. The V and J ends lost 5 bases and 4 bases, in that order; junction bases with no gene match: 13. CDR3 in amino acids: CASSRQGAILSSTEAFF. CDR3 DNA: TGTGCCAGCAGTCGACAGGGGGCAATCCTTTCCTCCACTGAAGCTTTCTTT.

This clonotype came up a few times. V is TRBV2 and J is TRBJ2-3; 7 bases are shared with TRBD1. J was trimmed by 6 bases and V by 9 bases; bases with no gene match: 9. CDR1 is SNHLY, CDR2 FYNNEI, per germline. CDR3 size: 13 residues. CDR3 DNA: TGTGCCAGTAAAGGGACAGAGAAGGATACGCAGTATTTT. It codes for CASKGTEKDTQYF.

The sample holds a few counts of this clonotype. This chain uses TRBV7-9 with TRBJ1-1, with 8 bases aligning to TRBD1. The CDR3 has 16 amino acids. J was trimmed by 1 base and V by 8 bases; bases with no gene match: 12. Germline V gene sequence: CDR1 SEHNR, CDR2 FQNEAQ (reference sequence). The CDR3: CASAGQGSLGNTEAFF. The DNA of the CDR3 is TGTGCCAGCGCCGGACAGGGTTCGTTAGGGAACACTGAAGCTTTCTTT.

This clonotype was picked up one time. The V call is TRBV2, the J call TRBJ2-2, with 7 nucleotides matching TRBD1. The V and J ends lost 7 bases and 1 base, in that order; junction bases with no gene match: 18. Germline V gene sequence: CDR1 SNHLY, CDR2 FYNNEI. There are 19 residues in the CDR3. The CDR3: CASNHPLLKWDRNTGELFF. The CDR3 region has the DNA TGTGCCAGCAACCACCCGCTACTGAAATGGGACAGGAACACCGGGGAGCTGTTTTTT.

This rearrangement joins TRBV7-2 to TRBJ2-1, with 8 nucleotides matching TRBD2. Germline loops: CDR1 SGHTA, CDR2 FQGNSA. This CDR3 has 15 residues. V shed 5 bases, J shed 7 bases, and the junction held 10 bases outside the gene matches. CDR3 in amino acids: CASSQQRTSRNEQFF. The CDR3 DNA follows: TGTGCCAGCAGCCAACAGAGGACTAGCAGAAATGAGCAGTTCTTC.

This clonotype occurred many times. The rearrangement joins TRBV3-1 to TRBJ1-2, with unresolved D. Germline-derived CDR1 and CDR2 are LGHDT and YNNKEL (reference sequence). CDR3 length: 11 residues. V was cut by 2 bases and J by 7 bases, with 5 bases left in between. In DNA form, the CDR3 reads TGTGCCAGCAGCCAATCTTTTGGCTACACCTTC. This codes for CASSQSFGYTF.

This chain uses TRBV6-5 with TRBJ1-4; tentatively, D is TRBD1 (5 bases). The CDR3 contains 14 residues. V was clipped by 6 bases and J by 12 bases, with 20 bases between them. Per germline, CDR1 MNHEY and CDR2 SVGAGI. The CDR3 coding sequence is TGTGCCAGCAGAACCCCTGGGGCGCCCACGGAACTGTTTTTT. This sequence encodes CASRTPGAPTELFF.

The gene calls are TRBV25-1 and TRBJ2-5; D perhaps matches TRBD1 (6 bases). The length of the CDR3 is 15 residues. V was cut by 3 bases and J by 2 bases, with 13 bases left in between. Germline V CDR1 and CDR2: MGHDK, SYGVNS. Written as DNA, the CDR3 is TGTGCCAGCAGTGAGTTCAGGGGCGAACAAGAGACCCAGTACTTC. Encoded protein: CASSEFRGEQETQYF. Drawing the rest from reference TRBV25-1 and TRBJ2-5, the complete variable domain is EADIYQTPRYLVIGTGKKITLECSQTMGHDKMYWYQQDPGMELHLIHYSYGVNSTEKGDLSSESTVSRIRTEHFPLTLESARPSHTSQYLCASSEFRGEQETQYFGPGTRLLVL.

In this sample, this clonotype turned up a few times. This rearrangement joins TRBV10-2 to TRBJ2-3, with TRBD2 matching over 11 bases. V shed 8 bases, J shed 6 bases, and the junction held 13 bases outside the gene matches. CDR3 length: 16 residues. Germline loops: CDR1 WSHSY, CDR2 SAAADI. The DNA for the CDR3 is TGCGCCAGCGCGGGACTAGCGGTATTGAATGGGGATACGCAGTATTTT. Amino acid sequence: CASAGLAVLNGDTQYF.

This clonotype has more than one count but fewer than ten. This chain links TRBV5-1 with TRBJ2-5; unclear D gene. Trimming removed 1 base at V and 5 bases at J, with 3 bases between. The CDR3 extends over 11 amino acids. Germline V gene lookup returns CDR1 SGHRS and CDR2 YFSETQ. CDR3 sequence reads: CASSLMETQYF. In DNA form, the CDR3 reads TGCGCCAGCAGCTTGATGGAGACCCAGTACTTC.

The chain carries TRBV29-1 and TRBJ2-3, with D possibly being TRBD1 or TRBD2 (5 bases each). CDR1 is SQVTM, CDR2 ANQGSEA, per germline. CDR3 length: 14 amino acids. Trimming left V 3 bases short and J 1 base short, with 11 bases between. The CDR3 DNA reads TGCAGCGTTGATGGTATGGGGGGCACAGATACGCAGTATTTT. Translation: CSVDGMGGTDTQYF.

The chain carries TRBV10-3 and TRBJ2-1; 9 nucleotides line up with TRBD1. CDR1 is ENHRY and CDR2 is SYGVKD in the germline V gene. CDR3 length: 15 amino acids. Trimming removed 11 bases from V and 1 base from J; junction bases left unmatched: 9. CDR3 residues: CASTQGARSYNEQFF. CDR3 DNA sequence: TGTGCCTCCACACAGGGGGCGCGGTCCTACAATGAGCAGTTCTTC.

The CDR3 coding sequence is TGCAGTGCTAGATCTGGTAGCGGGAGCCCAGATACGCAGTATTTT. Its protein is CSARSGSGSPDTQYF. V gene TRBV20-1 combines with J gene TRBJ2-3; the match to TRBD2 covers 9 bases. CDR1 is DFQATT, CDR2 SNEGSKA, per germline (reference sequence). The CDR3 covers 15 residues. J lost 4 bases, V lost 2 bases, and 7 bases had no gene match.

The genes are TRBV7-8 and TRBJ1-4; D is ambiguous. The germline V and J ends were trimmed by 5 bases and 6 bases, with 13 bases remaining between them. This CDR3 spans 14 amino acids. The germline V gene encodes CDR1 SGHVS and CDR2 FQNEAQ. The CDR3 sequence is CASSPGSSDEKLFF. For the CDR3, the DNA is TGTGCCAGCAGCCCAGGCAGTTCCGATGAAAAACTGTTTTTT.

The chain is built from TRBV4-2 and TRBJ2-7; 12 bases match TRBD2. The trim removed 1 base at V and 6 bases at J, leaving 16 bases unmatched. The CDR3 is made up of 19 amino acids. In germline, CDR1 is LGHNA, CDR2 YNFKEQ. DNA of the CDR3: TGTGCCAGCAGCCAAGGACTAGCGGGAGAGGTGGCCACCCCCGTCGAGCAGTACTTC. Protein sequence: CASSQGLAGEVATPVEQYF.

The chain uses TRBV7-9 and TRBJ2-7; no clear D. Trimming removed 0 bases at V and 0 bases at J, with 15 bases between. The CDR3 is 17 amino acids. The germline CDR1 and CDR2 sequences are SEHNR and FQNEAQ (reference sequence). The CDR3 region is CASSLASFAESSYEQYF. CDR3 in DNA: TGTGCCAGCAGCTTAGCGTCATTTGCAGAGAGCTCCTACGAGCAGTACTTC. Using reference TRBV7-9 and TRBJ2-7 for the parts outside the CDR3, the full variable domain is DTGVSQNPRHKITKRGQNVTFRCDPISEHNRLYWYRQTLGQGPEFLTYFQNEAQLEKSRLLSDRFSAERPKGSFSTLEIQRTEQGDSAMYLCASSLASFAESSYEQYFGPGTRLTVT.